Below, one T cell receptor (beta chain) is given with its context. The data were obtained in a study of T cells after somatic rescue of genetic block. The method was immunoSEQ multiplex PCR; TCRdb's version includes in-frame clones alone and lacks a portion of them. The table records 55,000 to 70,000 clones, around 93% of them present only once. This receptor was obtained from a man aged 35 to 55. The sequencing input was peripheral blood mononuclear cells (PBMCs).

CDR3 in DNA: TGTGCCAGCAGCGTAGCAGGACTACGGACCGGGGAGCTGTTTTTT. This translates into CASSVAGLRTGELFF. The chain carries TRBV9 and TRBJ2-2, with D maybe TRBD2 (6 bases). The V and J ends lost 0 bases and 5 bases respectively, with 11 bases between them. This CDR3 has 15 residues. Germline V gene lookup returns CDR1 SGDLS and CDR2 YYNGEE.